Presented here are 8 T cell receptor beta chains from one specimen sequenced in a study of cytomegalovirus exposure and HLA in healthy donors. Use of 60 Vbeta and 13 Jbeta primers characterized the PCR. The repertoire was sequenced with immunoSEQ multiplex PCR; TCRdb's copy has only in-frame clones and lacks some. Among approximately 59,000 clones, about 63% were seen once, and the ten largest hold 15% to 20%. The sample consisted of PBMCs. Every receptor here comes from a man aged 35-49 years in good health and CMV-seropositive.

The chain couples TRBV18 to TRBJ2-5, with 13 positions matching TRBD2. This CDR3 has 15 amino acids. CDR1 KGHSH and CDR2 LQKENI come from the germline V gene. V lost 4 bases, J lost 2 bases, and 1 base stayed unmatched. CDR3 loop: CASSRLAGGQETQYF. DNA of the CDR3: TGTGCCAGCTCACGACTAGCGGGGGGTCAAGAGACCCAGTACTTC.

This clone turned up a few times. The V and J genes are TRBV18 and TRBJ1-2, with no clear D. The CDR3 extends over 17 amino acids. CDR1 is KGHSH and CDR2 is LQKENI in the germline V gene. V gave up 2 bases and J gave up 0 bases, with 16 bases separating them. The DNA for the CDR3 is TGTGCCAGCTCACCAATGAGCGCGGGCCAAACTAACTATGGCTACACCTTC. The encoded protein is CASSPMSAGQTNYGYTF.

V is TRBV6-5 and J is TRBJ1-5; TRBD1 is a possible D gene (6 bases). CDR1 is MNHEY, CDR2 SVGAGI, per germline. Between the trimmed V and J ends, which lost 6 bases and 3 bases, there was a span of 12 bases. This CDR3 contains 14 residues. The CDR3 DNA reads as TGTGCCAGCAGACGCGACAGGCTCAATCAGCCCCAGCATTTT. Amino acids: CASRRDRLNQPQHF.

The CDR3 sequence is CASSPTGTGSYEQYF. CDR3 in DNA: TGTGCCAGCAGTCCAACCGGGACAGGCTCCTACGAGCAGTACTTC. This chain joins TRBV27 and TRBJ2-7, with TRBD1 identical over 8 bases. The germline gives CDR1 MNHEY, CDR2 SMNVEV (reference sequence). The CDR3 has 15 amino acids. V lost 5 bases, J lost 0 bases, and 6 bases stayed unmatched.

The rearrangement joins TRBV10-3 to TRBJ1-4; the D gene is possibly TRBD1 (5 bases). CDR3 length: 12 residues. V lost 8 bases and J lost 4, with 8 bases in between. Germline loops: CDR1 ENHRY, CDR2 SYGVKD. CDR3 nucleotides: TGTGCCATCGGCACAGGTAATGAAAAACTGTTTTTT. Its protein is CAIGTGNEKLFF.

This chain joins TRBV6-5 and TRBJ2-1; 9 bases line up with TRBD2. CDR1 is MNHEY and CDR2 is SVGAGI in the germline V gene. The trim removed 0 bases at V and 8 bases at J, leaving 8 bases unmatched. The CDR3 covers 16 residues. CDR3 nucleotide sequence: TGTGCCAGCAGTTACTCGACTGCGGGGGGGCAAGATGAGCAGTTCTTC. Residues: CASSYSTAGGQDEQFF.

The chain employs TRBV4-3 and TRBJ2-5, with 7 nucleotides matching TRBD1. Germline V lookup: CDR1 LGHNA, CDR2 YSLEER. The V and J ends lost 4 bases and 4 bases, in that order; junction bases with no gene match: 6. This CDR3 has 14 residues. The DNA for the CDR3 is TGCGCCAGCAGCCGCCTGACAGGGTTAGAGACCCAGTACTTC. Its translation is CASSRLTGLETQYF.

The chain has TRBV10-3 and TRBJ1-1; TRBD1 matches 9 bases. V was clipped by 5 bases and J by 4 bases; unmatched bases: 5. The germline CDR1 and CDR2 sequences are ENHRY and SYGVKD. The CDR3 totals 14 residues. This chain's CDR3 is CAISQDRGVTEAFF. CDR3 nucleotides: TGTGCCATCAGTCAGGACAGGGGAGTCACTGAAGCTTTCTTT.